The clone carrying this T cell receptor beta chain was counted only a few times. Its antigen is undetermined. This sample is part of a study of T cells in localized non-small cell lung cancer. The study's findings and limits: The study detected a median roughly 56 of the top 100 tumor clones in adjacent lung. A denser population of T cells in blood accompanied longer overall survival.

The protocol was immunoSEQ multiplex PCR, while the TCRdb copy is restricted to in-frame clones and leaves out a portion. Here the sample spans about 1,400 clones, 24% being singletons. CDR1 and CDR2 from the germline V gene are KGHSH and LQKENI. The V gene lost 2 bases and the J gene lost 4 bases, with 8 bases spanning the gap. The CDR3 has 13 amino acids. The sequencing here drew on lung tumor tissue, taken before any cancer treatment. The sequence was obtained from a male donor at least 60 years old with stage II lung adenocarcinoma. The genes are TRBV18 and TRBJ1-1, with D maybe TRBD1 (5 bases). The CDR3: CASSPGASTEAFF. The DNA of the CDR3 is TGTGCCAGCTCACCAGGGGCGAGCACTGAAGCTTTCTTT.